Below, 16 T cell receptor beta chains from the same sample are listed, as sequenced in a study of cytomegalovirus exposure and HLA in healthy donors. The PCR used 60 Vbeta and 13 Jbeta primers. TCRdb keeps only in-frame clones here, not all; method: immunoSEQ multiplex PCR. The sample lists roughly 160,000 clones, 71% seen once, with 2.8% in the top ten. Sequencing used PBMCs. These receptor sequences come from a woman aged 30 to 39 in good health and CMV-seronegative.

The chain is built from TRBV5-1 and TRBJ1-2; the D gene is possibly TRBD1 (6 bases). The CDR3 runs to 16 residues. V gave up 4 bases and J gave up 2 bases, with 18 bases separating them. Germline CDR1 reads SGHRS; CDR2 reads YFSETQ. The CDR3 DNA sequence: TGCGCCAGCAGCAACCTTGCAGGGGAGGGCAACTATGGCTACACCTTC. The encoded protein is CASSNLAGEGNYGYTF. The full variable domain, completed using reference TRBV5-1 and TRBJ1-2, is KAGVTQTPRYLIKTRGQQVTLSCSPISGHRSVSWYQQTPGQGLQFLFEYFSETQRNKGNFPGRFSGRQFSNSRSEMNVSTLELGDSALYLCASSNLAGEGNYGYTFGSGTRLTVV.

The chain is built from TRBV19 and TRBJ1-5, with TRBD1 as a possible D gene (6 bases). The V end lost 9 bases, the J end lost 0 bases, and 15 bases lay between the germline ends. The length of the CDR3 is 15 residues. Germline V CDR1 and CDR2: LNHDA, SQIVND (reference sequence). CDR3 loop: CASRGQINSNQPQHF. Written as DNA, the CDR3 is TGTGCCAGCCGAGGACAGATTAATAGCAATCAGCCCCAGCATTTT.

The rearrangement links TRBV29-1 to TRBJ2-1; a weak D match, TRBD2 (6 bases). Per the germline V gene, CDR1 is SQVTM and CDR2 is ANQGSEA. The CDR3 contains 12 residues. CDR3 protein: CNVQTSYNEQFF. The CDR3 bases are TGCAACGTCCAGACTAGCTACAATGAGCAGTTCTTC.

The genes are TRBV7-2 and TRBJ2-3; D might be TRBD2 (6 bases). The CDR3 sequence is 11 residues long. Trimming took off 9 bases at V and 6 bases at J, with 10 bases between the two ends. Germline CDR1 is SGHTA and CDR2 is FQGNSA. In DNA form, the CDR3 reads TGTGCCAGTCGGGGGTGGGATACGCAGTATTTT. It encodes CASRGWDTQYF.

This chain links TRBV5-4 with TRBJ2-7; 8 bases fit TRBD2. The CDR3 has 16 amino acids. V dropped 4 bases and J dropped 0; count of bases not matched to a gene: 9. Per the germline V gene, CDR1 is SGHNT and CDR2 is YYREEE (reference sequence). CDR3 in amino acids: CASSLPLGTSSYEQYF. CDR3 DNA sequence: TGTGCCAGCAGCCTCCCCTTGGGGACTAGCTCCTACGAGCAGTACTTC.

There are a few counts of this clone. This chain connects TRBV5-4 to TRBJ2-1; 9 nucleotides align to TRBD2. The V segment lost 4 bases and the J segment 6 bases; nucleotides outside the gene matches: 5. CDR3 length: 14 amino acids. The germline gives CDR1 SGHNT, CDR2 YYREEE (reference sequence). CDR3 DNA sequence: TGTGCCAGCAGCAATAAGCGGGGGGTCAATGAGCAGTTCTTC. Translation: CASSNKRGVNEQFF.

The genes are TRBV7-3 and TRBJ2-1; the match to TRBD2 covers 7 bases. Germline V lookup: CDR1 SGHTA, CDR2 FQGTGA. The CDR3 loop spans 15 amino acids. The V and J ends lost 4 bases and 3 bases, in that order; junction bases with no gene match: 6. The CDR3 bases are TGTGCCAGCAGCTCCGGGACTACCGACTACAATGAGCAGTTCTTC. Translating gives CASSSGTTDYNEQFF.

The V and J genes are TRBV5-1 and TRBJ1-5; no definite D call. V shed 0 bases and J shed 4 bases, with 5 bases lying between them. Per the germline V gene, CDR1 is SGHRS and CDR2 is YFSETQ. This CDR3 is 13 amino acids long. The CDR3 protein is CASSLGVNQPQHF. CDR3 DNA: TGCGCCAGCAGCTTGGGAGTGAATCAGCCCCAGCATTTT.

V is TRBV29-1 and J is TRBJ2-7, with D maybe TRBD2 (6 bases). V dropped 2 bases and J dropped 4 bases, with 12 bases sitting between them. This CDR3 region has 13 residues. Germline CDR1 reads SQVTM; CDR2 reads ANQGSEA. The CDR3 here is CSVEQSSDYEQYF. The CDR3 coding sequence is TGCAGCGTTGAACAGTCTAGCGATTACGAGCAGTACTTC.

The chain joins TRBV6-5 to TRBJ1-1, with 8 bases that match TRBD1. V shed 6 bases, J shed 4 bases, and the junction held 7 bases outside the gene matches. The V gene's germline CDR1 is MNHEY and CDR2 SVGAGI. CDR3 length: 14 amino acids. The CDR3 sequence is CASSEDRDSTEAFF. In DNA form, the CDR3 reads TGTGCCAGCAGCGAGGACAGGGATAGCACTGAAGCTTTCTTT.

This chain joins TRBV18 and TRBJ1-5; maybe TRBD1 (5 bases). The V gene's germline CDR1 is KGHSH and CDR2 LQKENI. This CDR3 region has 13 residues. Trimming shortened V by 2 bases and J by 4 bases, and 6 bases separated the two germline ends. CDR3 sequence reads: CASSPDSNQPQHF. In DNA form, the CDR3 reads TGTGCCAGCTCACCAGACAGTAATCAGCCCCAGCATTTT.

The chain combines TRBV5-4 with TRBJ2-7; TRBD2 matches at 13 bases. Losses at the gene ends were 2 bases for V and 6 bases for J; bases not matched to a gene: 2. This CDR3 spans 14 amino acids. Germline values: CDR1 SGHNT, CDR2 YYREEE (reference sequence). CDR3: CASSFTSGGGEQYF. CDR3 nucleotide sequence: TGTGCCAGCAGCTTCACTAGCGGGGGGGGCGAGCAGTACTTC.

The chain couples TRBV27 to TRBJ1-5, with D hard to call. CDR1 and CDR2 from the germline V gene are MNHEY and SMNVEV (reference sequence). The V and J ends lost 2 bases and 0 bases respectively, with 8 bases between them. The CDR3 consists of 15 residues. In DNA, the CDR3 is TGTGCCAGCAGTTTAAACATTTATAGCAATCAGCCCCAGCATTTT. Protein: CASSLNIYSNQPQHF.

The rearrangement links TRBV6-1 to TRBJ1-4; the D is unclear. Germline-derived CDR1 and CDR2 are MNHNS and SASEGT. Trimming took off 4 bases at V and 5 bases at J, with 8 bases between the two ends. The CDR3 covers 13 residues. CDR3 region: CASSVRENEKLFF. CDR3 coding DNA: TGTGCCAGCAGTGTCCGGGAAAATGAAAAACTGTTTTTT.

Turning to this clone: Other DNA sequences from this sample encode an identical CDR3 as well. The V call is TRBV27, the J call TRBJ2-7, with 10 bases matching TRBD2. J gave up 3 bases and V 3 bases, and 2 bases lay outside the gene matches. The CDR3 extends over 14 amino acids. Germline values: CDR1 MNHEY, CDR2 SMNVEV (reference sequence). This CDR3 reads CASSLLAGVYEQYF. The DNA for the CDR3 is TGTGCCAGCAGTTTGCTAGCGGGAGTCTACGAGCAGTACTTC.

V usage is TRBV15 and J usage is TRBJ1-1; tentatively, D is TRBD1 (5 bases). Germline V gene lookup returns CDR1 LNHNV and CDR2 YYDKDF (reference sequence). The CDR3 has 15 amino acids. Trimming stripped 0 bases from V and 5 bases from J, with 13 bases between. In nucleotides, the CDR3 is TGTGCCACCAGCAGAGATTCGGGGGGAGGGACTGAAGCTTTCTTT. Protein sequence: CATSRDSGGGTEAFF. Full variable domain (remainder filled in from reference TRBV15 and TRBJ1-1): DAMVIQNPRYQVTQFGKPVTLSCSQTLNHNVMYWYQQKSSQAPKLLFHYYDKDFNNEADTPDNFQSRRPNTSFCFLDIRSPGLGDTAMYLCATSRDSGGGTEAFFGQGTRLTVV.